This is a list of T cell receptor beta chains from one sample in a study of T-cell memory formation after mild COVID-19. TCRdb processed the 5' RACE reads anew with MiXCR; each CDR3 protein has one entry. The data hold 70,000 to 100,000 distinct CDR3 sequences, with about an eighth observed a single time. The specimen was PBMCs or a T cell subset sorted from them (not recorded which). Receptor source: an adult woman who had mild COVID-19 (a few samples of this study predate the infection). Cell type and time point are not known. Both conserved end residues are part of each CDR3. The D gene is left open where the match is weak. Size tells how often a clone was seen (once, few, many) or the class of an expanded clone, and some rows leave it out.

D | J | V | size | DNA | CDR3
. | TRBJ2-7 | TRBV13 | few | TGTGCCAGCAGCTCCAATCTGGACAGCCCCTACGAGCAGTACTTC | CASSSNLDSPYEQYF
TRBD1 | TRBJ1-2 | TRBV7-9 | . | TGTGCCAGCAGCTTACAAGCCGGGACAGGGGACTATGGCTACACCTTC | CASSLQAGTGDYGYTF
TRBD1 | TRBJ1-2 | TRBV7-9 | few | TGTGCCAGCAGTTCGGAGACAGGGGGTGTCTATGGCTACACCTTC | CASSSETGGVYGYTF
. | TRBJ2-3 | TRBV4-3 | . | TGCGCCAGCAGCCAATCTCAGGGAAGGACAGATACGCAGTATTTT | CASSQSQGRTDTQYF
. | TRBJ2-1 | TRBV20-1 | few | TGCAGTGCCAGGGGGGGGCTCAACAATGAGCAGTTCTTC | CSARGGLNNEQFF
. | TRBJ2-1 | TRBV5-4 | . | TGTGCCAGCAGCACCCCTAGTGGTGTTTTGAATGAGCAGTTCTTC | CASSTPSGVLNEQFF
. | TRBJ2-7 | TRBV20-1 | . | TGCAGTGTAGGGTACGAGCAGTACTTC | CSVGYEQYF
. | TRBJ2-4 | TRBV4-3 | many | TGCGCCAGCAGCCAAGATCTGAAGCGGATAGCCAAAAACATTCAGTACTTC | CASSQDLKRIAKNIQYF
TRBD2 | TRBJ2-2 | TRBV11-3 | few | TGTGCCAGCAGCCCCCGGGTGGTCCTAGCGGGAGAGGTCGCCGGGGAGCTGTTTTTT | CASSPRVVLAGEVAGELFF
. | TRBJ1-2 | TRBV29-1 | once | TGCAGCGCTGTGGGGAGACAGGCCAATGGCTACACCTTC | CSAVGRQANGYTF
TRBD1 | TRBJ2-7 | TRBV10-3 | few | TGTGCCATCAGTCCCGGGACAGGTCCCTACGAGCAGTACTTC | CAISPGTGPYEQYF
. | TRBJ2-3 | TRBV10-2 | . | TGCGCCAGCAGAGGGACCAACACAGATACGCAGTATTTT | CASRGTNTDTQYF
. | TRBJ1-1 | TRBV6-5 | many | TGTGCCAGCAGTTTGGGTCCAAACACTGAAGCTTTCTTT | CASSLGPNTEAFF
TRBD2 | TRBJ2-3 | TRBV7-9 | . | TGTGCCAGCAGCTCGGGGGGGGCATTCGGTATAAATACGCAGTATTTT | CASSSGGAFGINTQYF
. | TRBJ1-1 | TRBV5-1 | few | TGCGCCAGCAGCCCCGGACGGATGAACACTGAAGCTTTCTTT | CASSPGRMNTEAFF
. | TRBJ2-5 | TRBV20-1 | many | TGCAGTGCTCCCAGGGGTCTTACCTCAGAGACCCAGTACTTC | CSAPRGLTSETQYF
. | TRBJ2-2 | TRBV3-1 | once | TGTGCCAGCAGCCAATCCGAGGCCCACGGACTGGGCACCGGGGAGCTGTTTTTT | CASSQSEAHGLGTGELFF
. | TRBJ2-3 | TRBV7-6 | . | TGTGCCAGCAGTTCAGGGGTGGGCACAGATACGCAGTATTTT | CASSSGVGTDTQYF
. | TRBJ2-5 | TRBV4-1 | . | TGCGCCAGCAGCCGGATAAGAGTCGGGGACCAAGAGACCCAGTACTTC | CASSRIRVGDQETQYF
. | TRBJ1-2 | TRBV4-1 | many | TGCGCCAGCAGCCAAGAGTTTTTTCGCGGGCCTAACTATGGCTACACCTTC | CASSQEFFRGPNYGYTF
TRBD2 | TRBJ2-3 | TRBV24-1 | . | TGTGCCACCAGTGATTTGGCTAGCGGGGACAACACAGATACGCAGTATTTT | CATSDLASGDNTDTQYF
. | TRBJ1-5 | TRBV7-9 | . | TGTGCCAGCAGCCGTGACAATCAGCCCCAGCATTTT | CASSRDNQPQHF
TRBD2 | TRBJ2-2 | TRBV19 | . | TGTGCCAGTAGTATAAACGGTCAGCGGGAGGAGCTGTTTTTT | CASSINGQREELFF
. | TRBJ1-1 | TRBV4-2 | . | TGTGCCAGCAGCCAAGGTGCAGTCCATCCGAACACTGAAGCTTTCTTT | CASSQGAVHPNTEAFF
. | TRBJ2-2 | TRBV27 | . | TGTGCCAGCAGTTTAGCATGGGCGAACACCGGGGAGCTGTTTTTT | CASSLAWANTGELFF
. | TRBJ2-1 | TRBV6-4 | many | TGTGCCAGCAGTGAGGGAGCCGTTGGGGGCTACAATGAGCAGTTCTTC | CASSEGAVGGYNEQFF
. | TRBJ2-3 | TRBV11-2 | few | TGTGCCAGCAGTTACACAGTCACAGATAAGCAGTATTTT | CASSYTVTDKQYF
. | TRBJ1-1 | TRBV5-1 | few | TGCGCCAGCAGCCGAGTTAGTAACTCTGAAGCTTTCTTT | CASSRVSNSEAFF
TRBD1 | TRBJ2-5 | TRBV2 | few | TGTGCCAGCAGTTACCAGGGGGCAGGGTCGGGCCAAGAGACCCAGTACTTC | CASSYQGAGSGQETQYF
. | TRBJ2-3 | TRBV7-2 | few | TGTGCCAGCAGCTTATTTGGGCCTTGGCAGGGTAGCACAGATACGCAGTATTTT | CASSLFGPWQGSTDTQYF
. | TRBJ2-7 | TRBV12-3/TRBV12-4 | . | TGTGCCAGCAGTTCCGGCAACGGGGAGCAGTACTTC | CASSSGNGEQYF
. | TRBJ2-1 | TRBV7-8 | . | TGTGCCAGCAGCCACTACGCCCATTCTCAGTCCTACAATGAGCAGTTCTTC | CASSHYAHSQSYNEQFF
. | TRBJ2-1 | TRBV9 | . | TGTGCCAGCAGCGCAGAAGGTTACCCTTCCTACAATGAGCAGTTCTTC | CASSAEGYPSYNEQFF
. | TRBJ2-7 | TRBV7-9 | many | TGTGCCAGCACCAAACCATTGGACGACTCCTACGAGCAGTACTTC | CASTKPLDDSYEQYF
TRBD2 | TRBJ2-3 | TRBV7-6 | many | TGTGCCAGCAGCGCCAGGACTAGCGGGGGGGCCGCAGATACGCAGTATTTT | CASSARTSGGAADTQYF
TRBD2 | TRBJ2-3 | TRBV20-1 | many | TGCAGTGCTAGAATAGCGGGGTATTCTGATACGCAGTATTTT | CSARIAGYSDTQYF
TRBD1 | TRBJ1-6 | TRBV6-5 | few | TGTGCCAGCTCGGGACAGTATAATTCACCCCTCCACTTT | CASSGQYNSPLHF
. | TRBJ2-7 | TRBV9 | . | TGTGCCAGCAGCGTAGGAGCAGTTCAGATCTACGAGCAGTACTTC | CASSVGAVQIYEQYF
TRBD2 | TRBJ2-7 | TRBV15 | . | TGTGCCACCAGCCTTCGCGGGGGGGCCTTCTGGTACGAGCAGTACTTC | CATSLRGGAFWYEQYF
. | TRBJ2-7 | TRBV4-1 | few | TGCGCCAGCAGCACTGCCTTATCCCGGGCACAGTACTTC | CASSTALSRAQYF
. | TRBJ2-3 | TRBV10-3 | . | TGTGCCACACACCCAGCCGAAAATACAGATACGCAGTATTTT | CATHPAENTDTQYF
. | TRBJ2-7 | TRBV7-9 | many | TGTGCCAGCAGCTCCCGGACAGACCCTGACGAGCAGTACTTC | CASSSRTDPDEQYF
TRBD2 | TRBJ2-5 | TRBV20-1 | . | TGCAGTGCTAGAGACACGAGGAGTAGCGGGCTGTTTCGTACCCAGTACTTC | CSARDTRSSGLFRTQYF
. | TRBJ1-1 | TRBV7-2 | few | TGTGCCAGCAGCTTAGGCGTAGGTGTAGGACTTTCTGAAGCTTTCTTT | CASSLGVGVGLSEAFF
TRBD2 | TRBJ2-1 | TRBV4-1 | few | TGCGCCAGCAGCCAATCAGGGAGGGCCTACAATGAGCAGTTCTTC | CASSQSGRAYNEQFF
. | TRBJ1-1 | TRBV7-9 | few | TGTGCCAGCAGCTTCGCAAGTGGGGTTAGAGGGCCTGAAGCTTTCTTT | CASSFASGVRGPEAFF
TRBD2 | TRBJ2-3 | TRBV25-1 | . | TGTGCCAGCAGTGATCCCAGCGGGGGGGCATCAGATACGCAGTATTTT | CASSDPSGGASDTQYF
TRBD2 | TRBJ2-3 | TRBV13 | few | TGTGCCAGCAGATCTATTCTGGCGGGGGATGATGATACGCAGTATTTT | CASRSILAGDDDTQYF
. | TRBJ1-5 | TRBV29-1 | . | TGCAGCGTTGCTTGGGGGAATAGCAATCAGCCCCAGCATTTT | CSVAWGNSNQPQHF
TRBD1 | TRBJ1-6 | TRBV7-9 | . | TGTGCCAGCAGCCCGGGACAGGGTAATTCACCCCTCCACTTT | CASSPGQGNSPLHF